Sequencing of this T cell receptor (beta chain) was carried out in a study of read filtering for tumor transcriptome and immune sequencing (dated by TCRdb to the early 2020s). Background for the entire study: Of the patients in the cohort, 16 to 20 were male and around 14 were female, and their mean age was roughly 68 years, with a range of about 45 to 85. By revised international staging, roughly eight patients were R-ISS I, around 15 were R-ISS II and roughly seven were R-ISS III. After DNase treatment, whole-transcriptome libraries were prepared with the TruSeq RNA Access Library Prep Kit. Per sample, about 3.5 to 10.27 million TCR-region mapped reads were obtained with IR-seq, compared with only about 85 to 1,400 with RNA-seq. Using the same bone marrow samples, the study compared TCR repertoires obtained by targeted immune repertoire sequencing with those obtained by bulk whole-transcriptome sequencing. One main goal was a read-filtering strategy for immune repertoire data, in particular deciding whether clonotypes backed by only one read should be removed.

The Immunoverse kit was used to build TCR libraries from 400 ng RNA, with molecular barcoded adaptors covering alpha/delta and beta/gamma chains. TCR library preparation used the same RNA that went into transcriptome sequencing. An Illumina HiSeq 4000 with 2 x 150 cycles was used to sequence the TCR libraries. On the authors' methods: MiXCR aligned TCR reads to human V, D, J and C references and assembled the aligned reads into CDR3 clonotypes, with quality filtering and error correction included. The tcR package in R was used for analysis of clonotype counts and gene usage diversity. For inspection of raw mapping reads, RNA-seq reads were mapped by STAR aligner version 2.5.3a onto GRCh37 of the human genome. To test the effect of sequencing depth on detected clonotypes, IR-seq fastq files were randomly downsampled using Seqtk 1.3. Using fastp at Q25 and MiXCR, TCRdb reprocessed the public reads and kept productive beta chains. Rows are combined by CDR3 protein, so each entry shows the most common genes and DNA. Clone size and V and J calls follow TCRdb, not the original study. For this sample there are roughly 130,000 distinct CDR3 sequences; 10% to 15% appear just once. Clones ranked in the top ten supply around 10% of the sample.

Bone marrow was sampled from every patient at the time of active disease. Bone marrow mononuclear cells were isolated by Ficoll-Hypaque density gradient centrifugation. To remove myeloma plasma cells, the cells were labeled with CD138 magnetic microbeads on a MACS separator, and CD138-negative cells were then collected by negative selection. Flow cytometry with CD138 antibodies on an Attune NxT was used to check how pure the isolated cells were. TRIzol reagent was used to extract total RNA, and a NanoDrop spectrophotometer was used to quantify the extracted RNA. Paired RNA-seq and IR-seq were performed on each patient's CD138-negative bone marrow sample. The sample holds many counts of this clonotype. This receptor's antigen is unknown. The sample holds no much larger clone one base away, and base qualities are not on file. Beyond this particular receptor, the publication reports: Removing single-read clonotypes increased the correlation between IR-seq and RNA-seq shared clonotype proportions. Clonotypes were captured by IR-seq at much higher depth and more reliably than by RNA-seq, and smaller IR-seq throughput was sufficient for identification of most shared clonotypes. Rather than purified T cells, the sorted CD138-negative fraction was a mixed bone marrow immune population. In IR-seq, single-read clonotypes were roughly 82% of clonotypes but 3% to 4.5% of total reads; in RNA-seq they were about three quarters of clonotypes and 35% to 45% of reads.

V lost 6 bases and J lost 3 bases; the stretch between them is 12 bases long. The CDR3 runs 15 residues from the cysteine to the phenylalanine. Only CDR3 DNA remains: 45 bases, in frame from the first base. As encoded in the germline V gene (reference sequence), CDR1 is MNHEY while CDR2 is SMNVEV. The chain joins TRBV27 to TRBJ1-6; the D region possibly corresponds to TRBD1 (6 bases align). The material sequenced was a population of CD138-negative cells sorted from bone marrow. This specimen's cell subset or site label, per the study, means: bone marrow mononuclear cells depleted of CD138+ plasma/myeloma cells by negative magnetic selection. This sequence was found in a donor aged 40 or over with multiple myeloma. The bases are TGTGCCAGCAGCCTACAGGGAGACTATAATTCACCCCTCCACTTT. Its amino acids are CASSLQGDYNSPLHF.